This TCR beta chain was recorded in a study of cytomegalovirus exposure and HLA in healthy donors. Background on the study: The platform used for the 110 or so validation repertoires matched that of the approximately 640 first-cohort repertoires, a later analysis reported. Overall study findings and caveats: Researchers catalogued about 150 TCR beta chains as cytomegalovirus-associated. A classifier reportedly called cytomegalovirus status with high sensitivity and specificity.

Concerning this clone: Its antigen is unknown.

Assay: immunoSEQ multiplex PCR; the TCRdb copy retains only in-frame clones and omits some. Of more than 85,000 clones listed, 88% were seen once; the top ten hold more than 2%. The germline gives CDR1 ENHRY, CDR2 SYGVKD. V was trimmed by 11 bases and J by 1 base, leaving 19 bases between them. CDR3 length: 15 residues. The clonotype originates from a woman aged 18-35 years in good health and CMV-seronegative. The rearrangement joins TRBV10-3 to TRBJ2-3; possible D gene TRBD2, 5 bases. Sequencing was done on a sample of PBMCs. The CDR3 loop reads CADRGKNNRTDTQYF. The CDR3 nucleotides read TGTGCCGATCGGGGAAAAAACAATCGCACAGATACGCAGTATTTT.